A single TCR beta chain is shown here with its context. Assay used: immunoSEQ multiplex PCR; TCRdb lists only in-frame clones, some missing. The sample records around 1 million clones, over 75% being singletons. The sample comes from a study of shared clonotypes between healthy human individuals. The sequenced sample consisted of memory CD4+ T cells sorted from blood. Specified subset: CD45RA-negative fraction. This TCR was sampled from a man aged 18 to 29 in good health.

The CDR3 reads CASSLRAESQETQYF. In DNA, the CDR3 is TGTGCCAGCAGCTTAAGGGCTGAGTCCCAAGAGACCCAGTACTTC. The chain recombines TRBV7-3 with TRBJ2-5; D is ambiguous. Between the trimmed V and J ends, which lost 1 base and 1 base, there was a span of 10 bases. The CDR3 contains 15 residues. Germline CDR1 and CDR2: SGHTA and FQGTGA.